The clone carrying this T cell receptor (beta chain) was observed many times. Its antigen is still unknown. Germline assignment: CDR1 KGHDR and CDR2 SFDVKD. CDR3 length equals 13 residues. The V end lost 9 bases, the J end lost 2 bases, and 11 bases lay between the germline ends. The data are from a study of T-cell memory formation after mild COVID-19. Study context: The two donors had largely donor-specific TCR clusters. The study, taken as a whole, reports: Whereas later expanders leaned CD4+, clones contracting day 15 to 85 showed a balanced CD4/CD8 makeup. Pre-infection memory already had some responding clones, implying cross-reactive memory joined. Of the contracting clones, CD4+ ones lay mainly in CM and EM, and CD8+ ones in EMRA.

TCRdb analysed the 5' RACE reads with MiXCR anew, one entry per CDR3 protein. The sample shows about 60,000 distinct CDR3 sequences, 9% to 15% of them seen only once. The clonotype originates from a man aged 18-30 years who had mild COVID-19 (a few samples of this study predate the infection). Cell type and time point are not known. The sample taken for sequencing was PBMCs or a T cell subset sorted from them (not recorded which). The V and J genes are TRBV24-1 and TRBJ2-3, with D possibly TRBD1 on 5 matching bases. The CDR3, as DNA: TGTGCCACCTCGGACACTTACACAGATACGCAGTATTTT. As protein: CATSDTYTDTQYF.